This T cell receptor (beta chain) is drawn from a study of spatial heterogeneity in lung cancer. Study-level information: The study observed each unique TCR and UMI combination more than ten times on average in raw reads.

TCRdb re-analysed the 5' RACE reads in MiXCR, keeping a single row per CDR3 protein. The data hold over 85,000 distinct CDR3 sequences, with roughly a fifth observed a single time. Described time point: blood at routine non-recurrence follow-up after resection. Germline V gene lookup returns CDR1 SNHLY and CDR2 FYNNEI. The V end was cut by 5 bases, the J end by 0 bases, with 15 bases between. This CDR3 is built from 16 residues. The J gene is TRBJ2-3, the V gene TRBV2; D is unclear. This receptor was obtained from a male donor with early-stage non-small cell lung cancer. The specimen comprised PBMCs, sampled at follow-up. CDR3 sequence reads: CASSLLDLASTDTQYF. In DNA form, the CDR3 reads TGTGCCAGCAGTCTATTGGACCTTGCTAGCACAGATACGCAGTATTTT.